This passage covers 5 T cell receptor beta chains from one sample sequenced in a study of PD-L1 blockade in urothelial cancer. Using immunoSEQ multiplex PCR, the repertoire was profiled, and TCRdb retains in-frame clones only, with some absent. The sample yields tens of thousands of clones, 84% seen once. The material was PBMCs, obtained around atezolizumab (anti-PD-L1) treatment. The receptors originated from a man between 65 and 85 years old with urothelial cancer.

The chain has TRBV7-9 and TRBJ1-3; no firm D call. Germline V gene data show CDR1 as SEHNR and CDR2 as FQNEAQ (reference sequence). V lost 5 bases, J lost 0 bases, and 20 bases lay in between. The CDR3 has 18 residues. The CDR3 loop is CASSPWAAGLSSGNTIYF. The CDR3 DNA reads as TGTGCCAGCAGCCCATGGGCCGCCGGACTAAGCTCTGGAAACACCATATATTTT.

The rearrangement links TRBV29-1 to TRBJ1-3; D perhaps matches TRBD1 (6 bases). V shed 7 bases and J shed 7 bases, with 20 bases lying between them. This CDR3 has 14 residues. Per germline, CDR1 SQVTM and CDR2 ANQGSEA. The CDR3, as DNA: TGCAGCGCTAGGTCAGGGGCGTCAGCGAACACCATATATTTT. Translation gives CSARSGASANTIYF.

J is TRBJ2-6 and V is TRBV7-3; 10 nucleotides agree with TRBD2. Germline CDR1 reads SGHTA; CDR2 reads FQGTGA. The CDR3 spans 18 residues. After removal of 2 bases from V and 0 bases from J, the junction contained 4 bases not matched to a gene. The CDR3 DNA is TGTGCCAGCAGCTTATGGCTAGCGGGAGACTCTGGGGCCAACGTCCTGACTTTC. Amino acids: CASSLWLAGDSGANVLTF. The full variable domain, with the rest looked up from reference TRBV7-3 and TRBJ2-6, is GAGVSQTPSNKVTEKGKYVELRCDPISGHTALYWYRQSLGQGPEFLIYFQGTGAADDSGLPNDRFFAVRPEGSVSTLKIQRTERGDSAVYLCASSLWLAGDSGANVLTFGAGSRLTVL.

The chain uses TRBV2 and TRBJ2-1; D possibly corresponds to TRBD2 (5 bases). The CDR3 length is 14 residues. V was cut by 6 bases and J by 6 bases, with 15 bases left in between. Germline CDR1 SNHLY, CDR2 FYNNEI. This CDR3 reads CASSLDRAGNEQFF. The DNA for the CDR3 is TGTGCCAGCAGCCTTGACCGGGCGGGCAATGAGCAGTTCTTC.

The genes are TRBV7-2 and TRBJ2-1; TRBD2 aligns across 11 bases. The germline V gene encodes CDR1 SGHTA and CDR2 FQGNSA. With 3 bases clipped from V and 7 bases from J, the junction kept 5 bases outside the gene matches. There are 15 residues in the CDR3. CDR3 bases: TGTGCCAGCAGCTTTACTAGCGGGAGTGGTAATGAGCAGTTCTTC. Translated: CASSFTSGSGNEQFF. The full variable domain, in which reference TRBV7-2 and TRBJ2-1 provide the parts outside the CDR3, is GAGVSQSPSNKVTEKGKDVELRCDPISGHTALYWYRQSLGQGLEFLIYFQGNSAPDKSGLPSDRFSAERTGGSVSTLTIQRTQQEDSAVYLCASSFTSGSGNEQFFGPGTRLTVL.